The present T cell receptor (beta chain) was sequenced within a study of T cell clones after liver transplantation. Study at large: TCRbeta sequencing after a pre-transplant mixed lymphocyte reaction identified graft-donor-reactive clones, later tracked in post-transplant blood. Blood was drawn pre-transplant, before withdrawal, and after full or failed withdrawal. Pre-transplant mixed lymphocyte reactions yielded third-party-reactive TCRbeta sequences as comparators for graft-donor-reactive sequences.

Profiling relied on immunoSEQ multiplex PCR, and the TCRdb table lists in-frame clones only, not all of them. The sample records about 78,000 clones, approximately 80% being singletons. This CDR3 contains 17 residues. V dropped 4 bases and J dropped 3; count of bases not matched to a gene: 10. The germline V gene encodes CDR1 SGHDT and CDR2 YYEEEE. Material: CD4+ T cells from blood, obtained before liver transplant. V is TRBV5-6 and J is TRBJ1-2; 12 positions agree with TRBD1. The origin of this receptor is a human donor who received a liver transplant. The CDR3 sequence is CASSPTGTGGNYYGYTF. CDR3 bases: TGTGCCAGCAGCCCAACCGGGACAGGGGGCAACTACTATGGCTACACCTTC.